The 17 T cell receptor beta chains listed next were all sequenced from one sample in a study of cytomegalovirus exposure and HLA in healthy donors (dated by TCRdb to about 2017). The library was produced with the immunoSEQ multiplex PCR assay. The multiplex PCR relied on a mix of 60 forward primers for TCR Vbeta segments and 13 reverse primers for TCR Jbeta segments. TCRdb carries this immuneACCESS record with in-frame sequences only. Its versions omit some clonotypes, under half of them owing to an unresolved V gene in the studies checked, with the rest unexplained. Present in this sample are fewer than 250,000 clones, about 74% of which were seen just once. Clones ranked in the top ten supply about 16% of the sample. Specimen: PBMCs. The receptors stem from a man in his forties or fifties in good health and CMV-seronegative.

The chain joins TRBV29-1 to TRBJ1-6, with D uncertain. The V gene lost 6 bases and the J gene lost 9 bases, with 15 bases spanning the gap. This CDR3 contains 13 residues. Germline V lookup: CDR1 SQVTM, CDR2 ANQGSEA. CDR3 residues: CSVTTQEGSPLHF. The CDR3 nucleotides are TGCAGCGTCACGACCCAAGAGGGTTCACCCCTCCACTTT.

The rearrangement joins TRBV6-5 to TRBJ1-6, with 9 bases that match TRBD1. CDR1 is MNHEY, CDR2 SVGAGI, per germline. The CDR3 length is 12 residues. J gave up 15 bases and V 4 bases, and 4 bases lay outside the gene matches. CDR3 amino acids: CASSSTGGRLHF. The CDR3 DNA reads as TGTGCCAGCAGTTCGACAGGGGGTCGCCTCCACTTT.

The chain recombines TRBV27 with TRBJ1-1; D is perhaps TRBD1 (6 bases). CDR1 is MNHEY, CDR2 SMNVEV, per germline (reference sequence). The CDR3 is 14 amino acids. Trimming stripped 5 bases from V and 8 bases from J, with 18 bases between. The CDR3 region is CASSGAWTANEAFF. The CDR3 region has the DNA TGTGCCAGCAGTGGGGCCTGGACAGCCAACGAAGCTTTCTTT.

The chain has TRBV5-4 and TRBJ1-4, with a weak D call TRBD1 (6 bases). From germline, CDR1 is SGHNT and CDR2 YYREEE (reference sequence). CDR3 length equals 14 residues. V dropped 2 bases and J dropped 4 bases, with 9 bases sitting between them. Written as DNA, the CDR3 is TGTGCCAGCAGCTTTTGGGACAATAATGAAAAACTGTTTTTT. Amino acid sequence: CASSFWDNNEKLFF.

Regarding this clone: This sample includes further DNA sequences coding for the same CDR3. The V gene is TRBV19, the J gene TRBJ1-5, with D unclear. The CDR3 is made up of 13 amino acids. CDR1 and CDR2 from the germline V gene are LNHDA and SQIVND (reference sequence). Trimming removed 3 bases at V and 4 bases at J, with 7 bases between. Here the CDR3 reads CASSISGNQPQHF. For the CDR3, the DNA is TGTGCCAGTAGTATCTCGGGGAATCAGCCCCAGCATTTT.

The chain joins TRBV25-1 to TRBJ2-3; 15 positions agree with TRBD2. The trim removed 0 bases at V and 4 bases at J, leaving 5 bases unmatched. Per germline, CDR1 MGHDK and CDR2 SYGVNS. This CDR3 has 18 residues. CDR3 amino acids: CASSEYWTSGRVADTQYF. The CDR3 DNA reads TGTGCCAGCAGTGAATATTGGACTAGCGGGAGGGTTGCAGATACGCAGTATTTT.

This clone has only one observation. The CDR3 DNA follows: TGTGCCAGTAGTCCGGTTACCCCCGGACAGACTACCAATCAGCCCCAGCATTTT. Translated: CASSPVTPGQTTNQPQHF. This rearrangement joins TRBV19 to TRBJ1-5; tentative D call: TRBD1 (6 bases). Germline lookup yields CDR1 LNHDA and CDR2 SQIVND (reference sequence). Trimming left V 5 bases short and J 3 bases short, with 23 bases between. CDR3 length equals 18 residues.

This CDR3 is CASSKGPGQGAGNTEAFF. CDR3 sequence (DNA): TGTGCCAGCAGCAAAGGGCCGGGACAGGGGGCCGGGAACACTGAAGCTTTCTTT. The genes are TRBV7-3 and TRBJ1-1; 12 nucleotides agree with TRBD1. CDR3 length: 18 residues. V dropped 5 bases and J dropped 1; count of bases not matched to a gene: 11. Germline values: CDR1 SGHTA, CDR2 FQGTGA.

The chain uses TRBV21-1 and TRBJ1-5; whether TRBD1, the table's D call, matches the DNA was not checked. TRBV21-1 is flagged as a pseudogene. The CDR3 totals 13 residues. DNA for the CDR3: TGTGCCAGCAAACCGACAGGGTATCAGCCCCAGCATTTT. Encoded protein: CASKPTGYQPQHF.

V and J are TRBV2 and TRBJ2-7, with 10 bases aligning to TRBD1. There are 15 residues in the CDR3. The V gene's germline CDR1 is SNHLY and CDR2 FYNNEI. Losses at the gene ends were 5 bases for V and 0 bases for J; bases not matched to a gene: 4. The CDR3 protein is CASSSGQGGSYEQYF. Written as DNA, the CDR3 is TGTGCCAGCAGTTCTGGACAGGGGGGCTCCTACGAGCAGTACTTC.

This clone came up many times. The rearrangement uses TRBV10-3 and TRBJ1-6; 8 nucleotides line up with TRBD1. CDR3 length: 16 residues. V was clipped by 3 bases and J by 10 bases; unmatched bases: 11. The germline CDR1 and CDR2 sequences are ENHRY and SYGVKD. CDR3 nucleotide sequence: TGTGCCATCAGTGACCCGGAGACAGGGGCTAGGTCACCCCTCCACTTT. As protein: CAISDPETGARSPLHF.

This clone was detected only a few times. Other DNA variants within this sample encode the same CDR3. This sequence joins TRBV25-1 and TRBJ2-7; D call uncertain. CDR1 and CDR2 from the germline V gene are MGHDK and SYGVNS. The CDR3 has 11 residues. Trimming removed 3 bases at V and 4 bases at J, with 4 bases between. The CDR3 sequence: CASSDRYEQYF. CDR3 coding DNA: TGTGCCAGCAGTGACAGATACGAGCAGTACTTC.

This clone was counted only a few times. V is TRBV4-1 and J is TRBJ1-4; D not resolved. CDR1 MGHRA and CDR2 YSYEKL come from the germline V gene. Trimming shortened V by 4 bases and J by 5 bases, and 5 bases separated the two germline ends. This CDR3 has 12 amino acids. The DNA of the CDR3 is TGCGCCAGCAGCCGGCACAATGAAAAACTGTTTTTT. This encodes CASSRHNEKLFF.

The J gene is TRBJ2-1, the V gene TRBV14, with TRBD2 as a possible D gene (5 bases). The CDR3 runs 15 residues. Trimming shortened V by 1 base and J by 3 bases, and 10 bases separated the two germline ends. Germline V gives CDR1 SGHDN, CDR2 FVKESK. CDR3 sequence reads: CASSQGERRYNEQFF. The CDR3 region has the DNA TGTGCCAGCAGCCAAGGGGAGCGGCGCTACAATGAGCAGTTCTTC.

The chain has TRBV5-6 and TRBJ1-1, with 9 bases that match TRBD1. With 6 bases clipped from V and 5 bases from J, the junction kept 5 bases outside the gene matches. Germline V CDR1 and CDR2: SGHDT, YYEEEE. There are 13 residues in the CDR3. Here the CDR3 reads CASIQGARTEAFF. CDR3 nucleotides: TGTGCCAGCATACAGGGGGCGAGAACTGAAGCTTTCTTT. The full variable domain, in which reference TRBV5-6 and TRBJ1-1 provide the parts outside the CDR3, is DAGVTQSPTHLIKTRGQQVTLRCSPKSGHDTVSWYQQALGQGPQFIFQYYEEEERQRGNFPDRFSGHQFPNYSSELNVNALLLGDSALYLCASIQGARTEAFFGQGTRLTVV.

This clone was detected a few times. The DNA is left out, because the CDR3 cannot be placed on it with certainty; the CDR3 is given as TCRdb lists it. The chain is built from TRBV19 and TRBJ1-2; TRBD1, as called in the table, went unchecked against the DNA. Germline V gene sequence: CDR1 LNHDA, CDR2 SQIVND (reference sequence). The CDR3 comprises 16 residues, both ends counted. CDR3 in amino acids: CASTSGQGLFNYGYTF.

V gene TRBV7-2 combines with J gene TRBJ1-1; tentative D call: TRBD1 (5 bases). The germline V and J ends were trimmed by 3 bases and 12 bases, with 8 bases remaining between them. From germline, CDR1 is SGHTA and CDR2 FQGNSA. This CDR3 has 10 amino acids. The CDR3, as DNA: TGTGCCAGCAGCTTGGGGGGGACTTTCTTT. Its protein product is CASSLGGTFF.